This T cell receptor (beta chain) derives from a study of OX40 agonist ivuxolimab in advanced cancers. From germline, CDR1 is SGHTS and CDR2 YDEGEE. The CDR3 is 15 residues long. The V end was cut by 2 bases, the J end by 2 bases, with 14 bases between. Only in-frame clones appear in the TCRdb table, and some are missing; sequencing was by immunoSEQ multiplex PCR. The table includes 10,000 to 13,000 clones, around 70% detected once. This clonotype was obtained from an adult with an advanced solid tumor such as melanoma, head and neck, liver or kidney cancer. The sequences come from CD4+ or CD8+ T cells sorted from blood, collected in a trial of the OX40 agonist ivuxolimab. J is TRBJ2-7 and V is TRBV5-8, with D possibly matching TRBD1 (6 bases). The CDR3 DNA reads TGTGCCAGCAGCTTTGGTACCGGGACACCCTACGAGCAGTACTTC. Translation gives CASSFGTGTPYEQYF.